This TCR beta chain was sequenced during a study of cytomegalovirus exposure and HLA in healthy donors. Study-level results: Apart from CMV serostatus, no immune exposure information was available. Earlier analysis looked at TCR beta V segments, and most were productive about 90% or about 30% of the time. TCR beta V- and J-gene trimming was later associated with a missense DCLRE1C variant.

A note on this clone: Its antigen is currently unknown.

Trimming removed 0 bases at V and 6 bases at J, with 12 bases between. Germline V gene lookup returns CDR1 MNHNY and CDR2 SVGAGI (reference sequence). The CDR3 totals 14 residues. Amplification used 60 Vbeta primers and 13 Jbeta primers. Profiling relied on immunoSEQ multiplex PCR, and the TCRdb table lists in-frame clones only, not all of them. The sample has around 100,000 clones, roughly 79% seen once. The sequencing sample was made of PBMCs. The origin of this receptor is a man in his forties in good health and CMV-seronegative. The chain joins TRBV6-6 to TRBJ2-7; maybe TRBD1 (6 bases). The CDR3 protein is CASSYSGGTPEQYF. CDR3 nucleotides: TGTGCCAGCAGTTACTCAGGGGGAACCCCCGAGCAGTACTTC.